The clone carrying this T cell receptor (beta chain) was seen ten or more times. Its target is not known. This sample was included in a study of CD8 T cells in ankylosing spondylitis. General study findings and limits: Some motif variants were previously reported in reactive arthritis synovial fluid and blood. Seven to nine highly homologous variants formed a TCR beta motif that appeared characteristic of ankylosing spondylitis blood.

The CDR3 contains 16 residues. The germline V gene has CDR1 LGHDT and CDR2 YNNKEL (reference sequence). J was trimmed by 4 bases and V by 4 bases; bases with no gene match: 8. Each CDR3 protein gets one entry after TCRdb re-called the 5' RACE reads with MiXCR. The sample contains more than 150,000 distinct CDR3 sequences, 15% to 20% of which appear only once. Source material: blood, either unsorted or a sorted T cell fraction (not recorded which). The sequence was collected from a male donor between 10 and 30 years old with ankylosing spondylitis or in good health (not recorded which). The J gene is TRBJ2-5, the V gene TRBV3-1, with 11 bases lining up with TRBD2. The CDR3 DNA sequence: TGTGCCAGCAGCCCCGGCAGACTAGCGGGACCAGAGACCCAGTACTTC. Amino acid sequence: CASSPGRLAGPETQYF.